This T cell receptor beta chain emerged from a study of T cell repertoires in cytomegalovirus infection (dated by TCRdb to 2018 to 2020). For the wider study: Donor HLA type was relevant to the analysis, because carriage of CMV infection together with the matching HLA type was indicated by public TCR beta signatures.

Points the paper makes about the study in general: The ex vivo response was dominated by HLA-C-restricted CMV-specific TCR beta clonotypes, which also provided the single most frequent clonotype in two of eight donors. Cumulative frequency of public TCR beta family members discriminated carriers of CMV infection plus the relevant HLA type in this cohort and an independent approximately 400-donor cohort.

In this sample, this clonotype turned up a few times. Its antigen has not been determined. Base-call qualities are not available, and no considerably larger clone is one nucleotide away. The sample was run on an Illumina HiSeq 1500. The public sequencing data were trimmed at Q25 with fastp and processed into clonotypes with MiXCR by TCRdb, which kept only in-frame beta chains. Here each entry gathers all rows of one CDR3 protein and keeps the most common genes and DNA. This sample comprises around 250,000 distinct CDR3 sequences, about 18% of them detected only once. About half of the sample is in the top ten clones. The sequence was collected from a human donor in good health (CMV status not recorded). Some clones in this sample may be carry-over from other donors' samples. The material sequenced was CD8+ T cells from PBMCs.

CDR3 sequence: CAISEFAGRNYGYTF. The DNA is as follows: TGTGCCATCAGTGAGTTCGCAGGGCGCAACTATGGCTACACCTTC. This chain is built from TRBV10-3 and TRBJ1-2; perhaps TRBD1 is the D gene, with 5 bases matching. As encoded in the germline V gene, CDR1 is ENHRY while CDR2 is SYGVKD. The CDR3 runs 15 residues from the cysteine to the phenylalanine. This entry keeps only the CDR3 DNA: 45 bases, framed from base 1. V is shortened by 1 base, J by 2 bases, and the region joining them spans 11 bases.